One T cell receptor beta chain is described in this entry. Each participant's cohort was designated according to participant-reported clinical history. This specimen comes from a study of blood T cell repertoires in COVID-19. In the study overall: COVID-19 samples, acute and convalescent, were from the United States, Italy and Spain. PBMCs, B-cell-depleted T cells, or T cells provided the cDNA or gDNA that made up the material.

Assay used: immunoSEQ multiplex PCR; TCRdb lists only in-frame clones, some missing. Counted here are about 210,000 clones, approximately 90% occurring once; the ten biggest clones make up about 2.3%. The CDR3 runs to 18 residues. The germline V gene has CDR1 LGHNA and CDR2 YSLEER. Trimming at V came to 1 base and at J to 7 bases, leaving 13 bases not matched to a gene. The genes are TRBV4-3 and TRBJ1-4; 9 nucleotides align to TRBD1. The sequence came from a woman between 40 and 50 years old with acute COVID-19. Sequenced: PBMCs or T cells enriched from blood (not recorded which). The CDR3 loop reads CASSQATGGALDSEKLFF. The DNA for the CDR3 is TGCGCCAGCAGCCAAGCGACAGGGGGAGCGTTGGACTCTGAAAAACTGTTTTTT.